This T cell receptor (beta chain) derives from a study of blood T cell repertoires in COVID-19. Study information: Samples representing acute and convalescent COVID-19 were sourced from the United States, Italy and Spain. T cells, B-cell-depleted T cells, or PBMCs provided the cDNA or gDNA that served as material.

Germline lookup yields CDR1 SNHLY and CDR2 FYNNEI. The CDR3 sequence is 13 residues long. V shed 1 base and J shed 0 bases, with 4 bases lying between them. Per the original methods: From reference gene primer amplification, estimates of nucleated cell counts were derived. Generated by immunoSEQ multiplex PCR, the TCRdb table keeps only in-frame clones and is missing some. D and trimming come from the DNA, and the V and J calls and clone size come from that table. The data show tens of thousands of clones, with over 80% seen just once and 5% to 6.5% held by the top ten. Input material: peripheral blood. V and J are TRBV2 and TRBJ2-7; D is unclear. The receptor was derived from a man aged 65-85 years with acute or convalescent COVID-19. The CDR3 nucleotides are TGTGCCAGCAGTGAAGGGAGCTCCTACGAGCAGTACTTC. This encodes CASSEGSSYEQYF.